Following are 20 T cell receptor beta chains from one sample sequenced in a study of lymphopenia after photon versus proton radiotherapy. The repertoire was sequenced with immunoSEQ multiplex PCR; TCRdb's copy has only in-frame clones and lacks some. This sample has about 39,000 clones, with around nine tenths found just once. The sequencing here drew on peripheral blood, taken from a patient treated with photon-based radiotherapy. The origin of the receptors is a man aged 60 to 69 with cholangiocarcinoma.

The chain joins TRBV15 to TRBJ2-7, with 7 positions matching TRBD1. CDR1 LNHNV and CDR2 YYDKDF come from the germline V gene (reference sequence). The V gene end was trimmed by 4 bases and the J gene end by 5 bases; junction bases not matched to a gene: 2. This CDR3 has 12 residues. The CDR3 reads CATSTTGDEQYF. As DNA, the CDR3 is TGTGCCACCAGCACAACAGGGGACGAGCAGTACTTC.

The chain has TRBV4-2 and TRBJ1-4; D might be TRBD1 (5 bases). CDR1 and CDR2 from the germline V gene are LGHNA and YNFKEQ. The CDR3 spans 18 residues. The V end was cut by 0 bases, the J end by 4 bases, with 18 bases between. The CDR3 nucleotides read TGTGCCAGCAGCCAAGATCTTGAGGGGAAATGGGATAATGAAAAACTGTTTTTT. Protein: CASSQDLEGKWDNEKLFF.

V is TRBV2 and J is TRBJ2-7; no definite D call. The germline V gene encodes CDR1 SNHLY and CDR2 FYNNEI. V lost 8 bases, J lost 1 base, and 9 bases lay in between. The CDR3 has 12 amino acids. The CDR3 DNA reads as TGTGCCAGCGCTAGAATTTCCTACGAGCAGTACTTC. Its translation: CASARISYEQYF.

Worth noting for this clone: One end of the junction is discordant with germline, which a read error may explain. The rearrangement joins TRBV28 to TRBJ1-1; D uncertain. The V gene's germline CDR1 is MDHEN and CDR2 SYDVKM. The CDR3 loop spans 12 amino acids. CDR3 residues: CASSSSNLGYLF. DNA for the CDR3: TGTGCCAGCAGTTCCTCAAACCTTGGATATTTATTT.

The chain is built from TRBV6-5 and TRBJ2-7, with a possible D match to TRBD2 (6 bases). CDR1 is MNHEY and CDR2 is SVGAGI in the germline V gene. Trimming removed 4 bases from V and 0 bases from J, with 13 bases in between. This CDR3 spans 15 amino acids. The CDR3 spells CASSFHGGSSYEQYF. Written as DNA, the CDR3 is TGTGCCAGCAGTTTTCACGGGGGAAGCTCCTACGAGCAGTACTTC.

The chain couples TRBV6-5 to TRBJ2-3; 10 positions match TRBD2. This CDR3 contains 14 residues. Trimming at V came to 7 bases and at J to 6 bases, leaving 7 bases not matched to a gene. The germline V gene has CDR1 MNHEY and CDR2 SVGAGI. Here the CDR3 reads CASTPSGRLDTQYF. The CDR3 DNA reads TGTGCCAGCACCCCTAGCGGGAGATTGGATACGCAGTATTTT.

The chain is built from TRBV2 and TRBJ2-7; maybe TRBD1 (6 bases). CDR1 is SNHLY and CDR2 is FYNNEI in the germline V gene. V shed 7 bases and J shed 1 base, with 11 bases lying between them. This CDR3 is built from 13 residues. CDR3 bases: TGTGCCAGCATCCCGGACAGATCCTACGAGCAGTACTTC. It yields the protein CASIPDRSYEQYF.

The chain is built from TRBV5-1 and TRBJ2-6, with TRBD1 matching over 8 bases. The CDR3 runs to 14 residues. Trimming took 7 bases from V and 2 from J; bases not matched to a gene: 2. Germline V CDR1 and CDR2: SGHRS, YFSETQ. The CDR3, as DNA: TGCGCCAGCGAGACAGGGGCTGGGGCCAACGTCCTGACTTTC. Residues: CASETGAGANVLTF.

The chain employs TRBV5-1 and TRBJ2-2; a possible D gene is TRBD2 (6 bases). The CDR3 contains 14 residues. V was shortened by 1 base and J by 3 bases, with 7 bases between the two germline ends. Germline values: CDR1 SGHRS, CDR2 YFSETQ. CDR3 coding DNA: TGCGCCAGCAGCTTGTCGGGGGACACCGGGGAGCTGTTTTTT. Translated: CASSLSGDTGELFF. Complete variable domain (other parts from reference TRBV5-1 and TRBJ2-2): KAGVTQTPRYLIKTRGQQVTLSCSPISGHRSVSWYQQTPGQGLQFLFEYFSETQRNKGNFPGRFSGRQFSNSRSEMNVSTLELGDSALYLCASSLSGDTGELFFGEGSRLTVL.

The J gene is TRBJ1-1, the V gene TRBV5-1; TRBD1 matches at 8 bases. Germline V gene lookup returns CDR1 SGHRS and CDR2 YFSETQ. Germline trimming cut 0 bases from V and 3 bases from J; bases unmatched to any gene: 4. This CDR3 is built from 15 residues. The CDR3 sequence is CASSLEGQGYTEAFF. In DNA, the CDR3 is TGCGCCAGCAGCTTGGAAGGACAGGGTTACACTGAAGCTTTCTTT.

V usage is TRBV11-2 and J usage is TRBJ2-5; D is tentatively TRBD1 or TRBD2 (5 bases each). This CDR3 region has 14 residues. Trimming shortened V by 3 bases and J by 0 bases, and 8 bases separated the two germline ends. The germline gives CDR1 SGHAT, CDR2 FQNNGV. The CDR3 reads CASSFRGDQETQYF. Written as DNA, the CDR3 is TGTGCCAGCAGCTTCCGGGGCGACCAAGAGACCCAGTACTTC.

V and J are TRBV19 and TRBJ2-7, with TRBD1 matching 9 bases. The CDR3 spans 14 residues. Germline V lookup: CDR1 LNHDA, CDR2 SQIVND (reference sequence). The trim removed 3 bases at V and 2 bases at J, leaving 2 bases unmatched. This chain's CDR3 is CASSIGTGTYEQYF. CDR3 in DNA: TGTGCCAGTAGTATTGGGACAGGGACCTACGAGCAGTACTTC.

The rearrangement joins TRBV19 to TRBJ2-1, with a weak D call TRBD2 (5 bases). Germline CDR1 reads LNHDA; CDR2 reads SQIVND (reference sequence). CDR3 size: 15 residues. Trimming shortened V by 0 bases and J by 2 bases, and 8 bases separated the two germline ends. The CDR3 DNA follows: TGTGCCAGTAGTATAGATAGCGCCCCCTACAATGAGCAGTTCTTC. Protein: CASSIDSAPYNEQFF.

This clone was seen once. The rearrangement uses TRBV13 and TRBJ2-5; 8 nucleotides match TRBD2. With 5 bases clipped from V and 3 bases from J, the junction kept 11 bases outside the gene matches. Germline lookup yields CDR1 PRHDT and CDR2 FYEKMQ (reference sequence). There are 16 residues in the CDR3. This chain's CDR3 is CASSPKLAEAKETQYF. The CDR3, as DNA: TGTGCCAGCAGCCCAAAACTAGCGGAAGCTAAAGAGACCCAGTACTTC.

CDR3 in amino acids: CAISEAGNQPQHF. DNA for the CDR3: TGTGCCATCAGTGAGGCTGGCAATCAGCCCCAGCATTTT. The chain couples TRBV10-3 to TRBJ1-5; D call uncertain. CDR1 and CDR2 from the germline V gene are ENHRY and SYGVKD. Trimming stripped 2 bases from V and 2 bases from J, with 4 bases between. This CDR3 has 13 residues.

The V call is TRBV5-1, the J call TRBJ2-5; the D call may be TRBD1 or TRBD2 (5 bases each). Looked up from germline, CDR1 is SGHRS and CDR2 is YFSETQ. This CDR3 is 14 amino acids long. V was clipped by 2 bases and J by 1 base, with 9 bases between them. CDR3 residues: CASSFGTVQETQYF. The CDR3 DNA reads TGCGCCAGCAGCTTCGGGACGGTCCAAGAGACCCAGTACTTC.

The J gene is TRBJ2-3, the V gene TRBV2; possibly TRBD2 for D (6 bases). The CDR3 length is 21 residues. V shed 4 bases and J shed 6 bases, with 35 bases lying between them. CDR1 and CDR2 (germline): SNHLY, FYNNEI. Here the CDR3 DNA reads TGTGCCAGCAGTGCTATCCGTTTTCCGGGAGACCTCACCCTCGGAAAGGATACGCAGTATTTT. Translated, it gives CASSAIRFPGDLTLGKDTQYF.

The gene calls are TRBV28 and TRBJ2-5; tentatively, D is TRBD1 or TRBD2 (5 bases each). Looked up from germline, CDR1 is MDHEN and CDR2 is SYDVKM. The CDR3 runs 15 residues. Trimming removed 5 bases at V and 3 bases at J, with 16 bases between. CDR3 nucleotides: TGTGCCAGCAGTCCCTACCGGGACGGAGAAGAGACCCAGTACTTC. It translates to CASSPYRDGEETQYF. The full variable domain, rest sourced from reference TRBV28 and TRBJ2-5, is DVKVTQSSRYLVKRTGEKVFLECVQDMDHENMFWYRQDPGLGLRLIYFSYDVKMKEKGDIPEGYSVSREKKERFSLILESASTNQTSMYLCASSPYRDGEETQYFGPGTRLLVL.

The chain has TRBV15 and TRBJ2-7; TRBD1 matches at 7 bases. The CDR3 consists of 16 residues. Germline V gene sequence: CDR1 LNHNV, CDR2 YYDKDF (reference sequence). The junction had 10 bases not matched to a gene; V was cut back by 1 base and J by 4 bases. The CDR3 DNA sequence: TGTGCCACCAGCAGAGGGGGCAGGGGGTCCACTTACGAGCAGTACTTC. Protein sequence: CATSRGGRGSTYEQYF.

The CDR3 spells CASSGGEVTDTQYF. The CDR3, as DNA: TGTGCCAGCAGCGGGGGGGAAGTGACAGATACGCAGTATTTT. The V call is TRBV9, the J call TRBJ2-3, with D tentatively TRBD2 (6 bases). Deletions cut 3 bases from V and 3 bases from J, with 11 bases between. The CDR3 runs 14 residues. Germline V lookup: CDR1 SGDLS, CDR2 YYNGEE.